The 10 T cell receptor beta chains below were found in one sample sequenced in a study of blood T cell repertoires in COVID-19. Libraries were prepared by immunoSEQ multiplex PCR; TCRdb keeps only in-frame clonotypes and omits some of them. The sample yields about 180,000 clones, around four fifths seen once. The sequencing sample was made of peripheral blood. The receptors shown here come from a man between 70 and 80 years old with active or convalescent COVID-19.

The V and J genes are TRBV3-1 (or the pseudogene TRBV3-2) and TRBJ2-2; D remains ambiguous. The CDR3 is made up of 13 amino acids. The V gene's germline CDR1 is LGHDT and CDR2 YNNKEL (reference sequence). Trimming removed 4 bases from V and 5 bases from J, with 8 bases in between. The CDR3 loop is CASSPSFTGELFF. DNA for the CDR3: TGTGCCAGCAGCCCTTCGTTTACCGGGGAGCTGTTTTTT.

V is TRBV15 and J is TRBJ1-5; D remains ambiguous. The CDR3 is 16 amino acids. Per the germline V gene, CDR1 is LNHNV and CDR2 is YYDKDF (reference sequence). Trimming took 0 bases from V and 0 from J, leaving 9 bases between them. The CDR3 spells CATSRDGRYSNQPQHF. The CDR3 bases are TGTGCCACCAGCAGAGATGGCAGGTATAGCAATCAGCCCCAGCATTTT.

The chain links TRBV4-3 to TRBJ1-3; unclear D gene. CDR1 is LGHNA and CDR2 is YSLEER in the germline V gene. The CDR3 is 14 residues long. V was trimmed by 0 bases and J by 7 bases, leaving 10 bases between them. CDR3 sequence (DNA): TGCGCCAGCAGCCAAGATGGACTAGGGAACACCATATATTTT. Translated, it gives CASSQDGLGNTIYF.

The J gene is TRBJ2-3, the V gene TRBV5-6; no clear D gene. The V end was cut by 9 bases, the J end by 4 bases, with 15 bases between. The CDR3 spans 13 residues. Germline CDR1 SGHDT, CDR2 YYEEEE. CDR3 residues: CATRGGRSDTQYF. In DNA, the CDR3 is TGTGCCACCAGAGGCGGTCGATCAGATACGCAGTATTTT.

The chain links TRBV18 to TRBJ1-1; D gene uncertain. Germline V gene sequence: CDR1 KGHSH, CDR2 LQKENI. The germline V and J ends were trimmed by 4 bases and 3 bases, with 18 bases remaining between them. The CDR3 length is 16 residues. The CDR3 is CASSLSTEPRDTEAFF. The CDR3 region has the DNA TGTGCCAGCTCACTTTCCACGGAGCCGAGGGACACTGAAGCTTTCTTT.

The CDR3 DNA is TGTGCCAGCACCTCCGACGGGGGGGGGCGGTTCAATGAGCAGTTCTTC. It codes for CASTSDGGGRFNEQFF. The chain employs TRBV3-1 (or the pseudogene TRBV3-2) and TRBJ2-1, with 8 bases fitting TRBD2. J lost 6 bases, V lost 7 bases, and 14 bases had no gene match. The CDR3 is 16 amino acids. Germline-derived CDR1 and CDR2 are LGHDT and YNNKEL (reference sequence).

The J gene is TRBJ2-6, the V gene TRBV2; D unresolved. The V end lost 3 bases, the J end lost 0 bases, and 9 bases lay between the germline ends. This CDR3 is 16 amino acids long. Looked up from germline, CDR1 is SNHLY and CDR2 is FYNNEI. CDR3 loop: CASSEQNLSGANVLTF. The CDR3 region has the DNA TGTGCCAGCAGTGAGCAGAATCTCTCTGGGGCCAACGTCCTGACTTTC.

The chain carries TRBV3-1 (or the pseudogene TRBV3-2) and TRBJ2-2; no reliable D call. CDR3 length equals 13 residues. Trimming shortened V by 7 bases and J by 3 bases, and 9 bases separated the two germline ends. From germline, CDR1 is LGHDT and CDR2 YNNKEL (reference sequence). CDR3 region: CASNLGDTGELFF. The CDR3 DNA reads as TGTGCCAGCAACCTAGGAGACACCGGGGAGCTGTTTTTT.

The CDR3 protein is CASSLRSGSDTEAFF. As DNA, the CDR3 is TGTGCCAGCAGCTTGCGCTCAGGGTCGGACACTGAAGCTTTCTTT. The chain combines TRBV5-6 with TRBJ1-1; TRBD1 is a possible D gene (5 bases). V shed 1 base and J shed 3 bases, with 13 bases lying between them. Germline V CDR1 and CDR2: SGHDT, YYEEEE. The CDR3 extends over 15 amino acids.

This chain connects TRBV3-1 (or the pseudogene TRBV3-2) to TRBJ2-5, with 8 nucleotides matching TRBD2. Per the germline V gene, CDR1 is LGHDT and CDR2 is YNNKEL (reference sequence). J was trimmed by 2 bases and V by 4 bases; bases with no gene match: 12. The CDR3 runs to 17 residues. The CDR3 DNA is TGTGCCAGCAGCCTCCTAGCGGGCTTCCGTGCTCAAGAGACCCAGTACTTC. It specifies CASSLLAGFRAQETQYF.